This T cell receptor (beta chain) was captured by sequencing in a study of early T cells in non-severe SARS-CoV-2 infection. Study-level background: Sequenced material consisted of bulk RNA (from unsorted whole blood), and chains were unpaired.

The library protocol tagged individual cDNA molecules with unique molecular identifiers. TCRdb used MiXCR to reprocess the 5' RACE reads, holding one entry per CDR3 protein. The sample holds 60,000 to 85,000 distinct CDR3 sequences; roughly a sixth are singletons and the top ten take 9.5% to 15%. This clonotype came up a few times. The antigen remains unidentified. Study-level points and caveats: The matching step, a VDJdb search, favored anti-spike CD8 responses and missed private and CD4 specificities.

In germline, CDR1 is MNHEY, CDR2 SMNVEV (reference sequence). This CDR3 has 12 residues. The V end was cut by 5 bases, the J end by 6 bases, with 7 bases between. The J gene is TRBJ2-2, the V gene TRBV27, with D unresolved. Input material: whole blood. This sequence originates from an adult who was a healthcare worker with PCR-confirmed SARS-CoV-2 infection or an uninfected control (not recorded which). In DNA form, the CDR3 reads TGTGCCAGCAGTCCCCTTGCCGGGGAGCTGTTTTTT. Translated: CASSPLAGELFF.